What follows is one T cell receptor beta chain and its context. V was trimmed by 4 bases and J by 5 bases, leaving 20 bases between them. Per germline, CDR1 MNHEY and CDR2 SVGEGT. The CDR3 runs 16 residues. Authors' processing steps: Reference gene primer amplification yielded estimated nucleated cell counts. TCRdb's copy holds only in-frame clones and misses some; the assay was immunoSEQ multiplex PCR. D and trimming come from the DNA, and the V and J calls and clone size come from that table. Here the sample spans 130,000 or so clones, roughly 80% being singletons. The data stem from a study of blood T cell repertoires in COVID-19.

The TCR sequence derives from a woman aged 55-70 years with acute or convalescent COVID-19. The V call is TRBV6-2 or TRBV6-3, the J call TRBJ2-5; the D gene is possibly TRBD2 (6 bases). The sequenced sample consisted of peripheral blood. The CDR3 sequence: CASSLIQAAGGETQYF. The DNA of the CDR3 is TGTGCCAGCAGTTTGATACAGGCCGCCGGAGGGGAGACCCAGTACTTC.